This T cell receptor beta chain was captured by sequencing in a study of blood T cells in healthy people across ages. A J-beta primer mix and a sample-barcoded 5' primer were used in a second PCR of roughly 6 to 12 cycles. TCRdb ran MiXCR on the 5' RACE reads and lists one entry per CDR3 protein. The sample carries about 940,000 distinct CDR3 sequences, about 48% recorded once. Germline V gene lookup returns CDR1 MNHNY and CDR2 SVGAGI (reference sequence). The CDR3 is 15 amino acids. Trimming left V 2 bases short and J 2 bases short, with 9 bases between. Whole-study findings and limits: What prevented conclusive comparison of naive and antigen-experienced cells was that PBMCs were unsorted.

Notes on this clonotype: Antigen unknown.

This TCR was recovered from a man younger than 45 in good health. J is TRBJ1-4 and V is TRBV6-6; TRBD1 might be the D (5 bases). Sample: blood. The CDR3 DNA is TGTGCCAGCAGTTACGGGGGGGGGACTAATGAAAAACTGTTTTTT. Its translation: CASSYGGGTNEKLFF.